This TCR beta chain derives from a study of shared clonotypes between healthy human individuals. The overall study: Researchers assigned three CD4 naive, three CD4 memory, two CD8 naive and one CD8 memory plate to each donor.

The study separated CD4+ cells into CD45RA+ naive and CD45RA-negative memory subsets. Every subset's genomic DNA went evenly onto several immunoSEQ plates. Assay used: immunoSEQ multiplex PCR; TCRdb lists only in-frame clones, some missing. The sample yields around 990,000 clones, 60% to 85% seen once. Trimming pared 7 bases from V and 8 bases from J, leaving 17 bases between. Germline CDR1 and CDR2: MNHEY and SMNVEV (reference sequence). The CDR3 is 13 residues long. The source of this sequence is a man aged 18 to 29 in good health. Some clones in this sample may be carry-over from other donors' samples. The chain employs TRBV27 and TRBJ1-2; D remains ambiguous. Sequenced sample: memory CD4+ T cells from PBMCs. Stated subset: CD45RA-negative fraction. CDR3 sequence (DNA): TGTGCCAGCACCTCTACACGAACGGGAGGCTACACCTTC. Its translation: CASTSTRTGGYTF.